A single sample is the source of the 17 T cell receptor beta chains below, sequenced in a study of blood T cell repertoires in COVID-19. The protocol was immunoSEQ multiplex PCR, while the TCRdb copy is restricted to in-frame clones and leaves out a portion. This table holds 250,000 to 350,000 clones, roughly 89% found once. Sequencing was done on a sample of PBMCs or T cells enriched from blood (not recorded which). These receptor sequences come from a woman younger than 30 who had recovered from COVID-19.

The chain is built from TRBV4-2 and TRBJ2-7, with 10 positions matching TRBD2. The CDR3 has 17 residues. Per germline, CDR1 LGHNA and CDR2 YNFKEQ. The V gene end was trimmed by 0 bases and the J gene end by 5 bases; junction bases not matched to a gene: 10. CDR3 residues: CASSQDPRTSGQNEQYF. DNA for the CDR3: TGTGCCAGCAGCCAAGACCCTCGGACTAGCGGCCAGAACGAGCAGTACTTC.

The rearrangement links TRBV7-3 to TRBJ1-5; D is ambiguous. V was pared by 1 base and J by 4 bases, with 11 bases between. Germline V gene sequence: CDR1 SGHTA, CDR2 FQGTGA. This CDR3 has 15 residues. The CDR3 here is CASSLRGKINQPQHF. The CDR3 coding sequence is TGTGCCAGCAGCTTAAGAGGCAAAATAAATCAGCCCCAGCATTTT.

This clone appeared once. CDR3 region: CASSLKNTEAFF. The CDR3 nucleotides are TGTGCCAGTAGTCTTAAGAACACTGAAGCTTTCTTT. This chain connects TRBV19 to TRBJ1-1; no clear D gene. Trimming left V 5 bases short and J 1 base short, with 5 bases between. The V gene's germline CDR1 is LNHDA and CDR2 SQIVND (reference sequence). The CDR3 runs to 12 residues.

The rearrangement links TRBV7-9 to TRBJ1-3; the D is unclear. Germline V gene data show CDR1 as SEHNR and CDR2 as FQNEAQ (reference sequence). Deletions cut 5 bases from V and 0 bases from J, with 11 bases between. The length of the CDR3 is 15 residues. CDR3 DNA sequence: TGTGCCAGCAGCAGGTCGACACCCTCTGGAAACACCATATATTTT. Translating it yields CASSRSTPSGNTIYF.

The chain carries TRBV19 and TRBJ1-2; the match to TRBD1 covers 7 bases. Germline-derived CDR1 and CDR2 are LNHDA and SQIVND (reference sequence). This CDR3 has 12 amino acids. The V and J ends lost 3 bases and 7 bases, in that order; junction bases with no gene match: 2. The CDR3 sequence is CASSMTGTGYTF. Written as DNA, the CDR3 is TGTGCCAGTAGTATGACAGGGACTGGCTACACCTTC.

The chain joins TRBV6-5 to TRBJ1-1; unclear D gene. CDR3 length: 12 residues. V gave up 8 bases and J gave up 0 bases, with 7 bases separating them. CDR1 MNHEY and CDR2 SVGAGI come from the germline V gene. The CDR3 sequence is CASHGLNTEAFF. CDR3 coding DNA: TGTGCCAGCCACGGGTTGAACACTGAAGCTTTCTTT.

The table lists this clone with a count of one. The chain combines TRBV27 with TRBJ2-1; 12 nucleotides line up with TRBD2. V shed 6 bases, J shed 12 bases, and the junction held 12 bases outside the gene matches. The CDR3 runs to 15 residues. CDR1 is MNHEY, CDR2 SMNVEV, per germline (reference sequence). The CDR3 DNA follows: TGTGCCAGCAGCGAGGGACTAGCGGGCGAGTTTGGGCAGTTCTTC. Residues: CASSEGLAGEFGQFF.

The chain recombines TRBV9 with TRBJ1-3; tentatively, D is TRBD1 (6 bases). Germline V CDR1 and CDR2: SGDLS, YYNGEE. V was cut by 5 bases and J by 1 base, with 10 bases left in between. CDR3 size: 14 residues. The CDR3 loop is CASSLQGSGNTIYF. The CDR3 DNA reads TGTGCCAGCAGTTTACAGGGATCTGGAAACACCATATATTTT.

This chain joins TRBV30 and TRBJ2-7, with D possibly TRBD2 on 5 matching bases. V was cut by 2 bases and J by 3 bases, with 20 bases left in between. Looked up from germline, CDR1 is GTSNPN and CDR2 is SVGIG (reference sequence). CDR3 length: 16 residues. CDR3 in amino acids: CAWSIKARVVYYEQYF. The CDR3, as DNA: TGTGCCTGGAGTATCAAAGCGCGGGTAGTTTACTACGAGCAGTACTTC. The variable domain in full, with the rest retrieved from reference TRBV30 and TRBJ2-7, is SQTIHQWPATLVQPVGSPLSLECTVEGTSNPNLYWYRQAAGRGLQLLFYSVGIGQISSEVPQNLSASRPQDRQFILSSKKLLLSDSGFYLCAWSIKARVVYYEQYFGPGTRLTVT.

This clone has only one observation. The CDR3 loop is CASSPWGQDYGYTF. Written as DNA, the CDR3 is TGTGCCAGCAGCCCATGGGGACAGGACTATGGCTACACCTTC. The chain employs TRBV5-6 and TRBJ1-2; 8 bases agree with TRBD1. From germline, CDR1 is SGHDT and CDR2 YYEEEE. V gave up 4 bases and J gave up 3 bases; unmatched junction bases: 5. The CDR3 length is 14 residues.

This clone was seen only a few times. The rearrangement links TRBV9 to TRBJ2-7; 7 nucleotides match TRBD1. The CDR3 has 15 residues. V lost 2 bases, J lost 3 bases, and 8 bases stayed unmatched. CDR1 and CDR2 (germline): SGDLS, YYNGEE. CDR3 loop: CASSVEPGQYYEQYF. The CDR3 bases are TGTGCCAGCAGCGTTGAGCCGGGACAGTACTACGAGCAGTACTTC.

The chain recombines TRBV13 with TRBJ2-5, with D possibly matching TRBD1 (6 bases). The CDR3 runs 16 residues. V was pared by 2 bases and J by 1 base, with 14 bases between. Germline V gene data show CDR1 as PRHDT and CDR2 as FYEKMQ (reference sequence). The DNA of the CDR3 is TGTGCCAGCAGCTTAACGCCCGGACAGCTCCAAGAGACCCAGTACTTC. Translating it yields CASSLTPGQLQETQYF.

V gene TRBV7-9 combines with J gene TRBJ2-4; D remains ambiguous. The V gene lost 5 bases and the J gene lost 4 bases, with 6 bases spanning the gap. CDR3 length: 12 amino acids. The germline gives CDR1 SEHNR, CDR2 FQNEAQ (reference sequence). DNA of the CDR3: TGTGCCAGCAGCCCCCCAAAAAACATTCAGTACTTC. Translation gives CASSPPKNIQYF. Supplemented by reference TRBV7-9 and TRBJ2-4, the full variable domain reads DTGVSQNPRHKITKRGQNVTFRCDPISEHNRLYWYRQTLGQGPEFLTYFQNEAQLEKSRLLSDRFSAERPKGSFSTLEIQRTEQGDSAMYLCASSPPKNIQYFGAGTRLSVL.

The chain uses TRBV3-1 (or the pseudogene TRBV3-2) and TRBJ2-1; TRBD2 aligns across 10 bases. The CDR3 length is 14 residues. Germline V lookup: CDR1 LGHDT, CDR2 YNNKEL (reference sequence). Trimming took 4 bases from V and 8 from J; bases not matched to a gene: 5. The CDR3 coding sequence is TGTGCCAGCAGCCGAGATCTAGCGGGAGATGAGCAGTTCTTC. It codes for CASSRDLAGDEQFF.

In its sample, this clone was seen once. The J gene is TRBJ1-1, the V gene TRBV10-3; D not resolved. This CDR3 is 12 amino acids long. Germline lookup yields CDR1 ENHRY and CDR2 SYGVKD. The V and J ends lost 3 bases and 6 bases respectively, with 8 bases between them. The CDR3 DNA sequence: TGTGCCATCAGTGACAGATCCCCTGAAGCTTTCTTT. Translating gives CAISDRSPEAFF.

In DNA form, the CDR3 reads TGTGCCAGCAGCCGGACAGGGGAGGGAGCTTTCTTT. It yields the protein CASSRTGEGAFF. V and J are TRBV11-1 and TRBJ1-1; 9 nucleotides line up with TRBD1. The germline V gene encodes CDR1 SGHAT and CDR2 FQDESV (reference sequence). There are 12 residues in the CDR3. With 5 bases clipped from V and 10 bases from J, the junction kept 5 bases outside the gene matches.

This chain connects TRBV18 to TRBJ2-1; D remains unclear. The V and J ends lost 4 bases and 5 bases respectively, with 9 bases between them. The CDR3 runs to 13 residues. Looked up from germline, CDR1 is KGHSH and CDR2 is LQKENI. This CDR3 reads CASSLLIDNEQFF. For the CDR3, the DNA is TGTGCCAGCTCACTCCTTATAGACAATGAGCAGTTCTTC.